This T cell receptor (beta chain) was identified during a study of cytomegalovirus exposure and HLA in healthy donors (dated by TCRdb to 2015 to 2018). Concerning the study at large: An earlier analysis of about 560 of the donors reported 276 Gb of sequence data and around 110 million unique TCR beta sequences obtained from about 179 million T cells. An early release that covered more than 550 HLA-typed donors contained approximately 300 gigabases of sequencing data and around 80 million unique TCR sequences. Of the roughly 400 genotyped donors, 65% to 90% fell in the genetic ancestry cluster associated with self-reported Caucasian donors. The study aimed to test whether signatures of past pathogen exposure could be identified by cataloging public T cell receptors. Using immunosequencing, the study profiled T cell repertoires from some 670 subjects and related those repertoires to cytomegalovirus serostatus. Besides the first cohort of roughly 700 subjects, a separate validation cohort made up of around 120 different subjects was used. To predict cytomegalovirus infection status, the study brought together high-throughput TCR immunosequencing, statistical association of individual TCRs with disease status, and machine learning. A later analysis re-examined previously published TCR beta repertoires from 610 or so donors and added high-resolution HLA genotyping to investigate patterns of TCR occurrence. Rather than using new phenotypic data, the later analysis identified candidate immune exposures from TCR beta sequences and from how often those sequences occurred across donors. In an earlier analysis of 550 to 700 of the donors, high-throughput TCR beta sequencing was used to judge whether each TCR beta V gene segment behaved as functional or pseudogenic. Donor age, sex, ethnicity and CMV serostatus were collected together with the repertoire data. A later genetic analysis used genome-wide SNP genotypes for about three fifths of the roughly 700 donors, treating that subset as a discovery cohort. All discovery cohort repertoires had been generated using a single sequencing platform. HLA typing included class I and class II loci at four-digit resolution. Typing coverage differed by locus: A, B, C, DRB1 and DQB1 were typed in roughly 620-630 donors, DQA1 in approximately 520, DPA1 in around 580, and DPB1 in 400 to 480. Several DR-DQ haplotypes were handled as single units for association and clustering because linkage in the cohort was strong. On average, around 240,000 unique TCR beta nucleotide sequences were sequenced per donor among roughly 430 genotyped donors of the cohort, with roughly 18% of those sequences being non-productive. What the work shows at the level of the full study, not this receptor alone: In the study, 164 TCR beta chains were listed as associated with cytomegalovirus. Broadly in line with IMGT annotations, most TCR beta V segments showed up in productive rearrangements about 87% or about 30% of the time in an earlier analysis of 450 to 600 of the donors. A cluster of highly shared sequence variants was judged likely to represent a technical artifact of the sequencing pipeline. Assigning TCR associations to individual alleles was difficult when HLA alleles, especially DR and DQ, strongly co-occurred. Most TCR sequences were observed very rarely across donors, whereas some public TCRs were present in many individuals. About 15 rarely observed V segments, including chromosome 9 orphons, were excluded from the earlier analysis of about 500 of the donors because counts were too low. For the cohort, immune exposure information was limited to CMV serostatus. Some IMGT-functional V segments, including TRBV6-2 and TRBV6-3, could not be distinguished by the 87-base-pair reads and were therefore excluded. In a later analysis, HLA-associated TCR beta chains showed more clonal expansion and lower generation probabilities than non-associated chains that were equally common. Three of the identified cytomegalovirus-associated TCR beta chains were confirmed in vitro to be specific for cytomegalovirus antigens. V-gene and J-gene trimming of TCR beta chains was associated with a missense DCLRE1C variant in a later genetic analysis, and the association was replicated in an independent cohort. The cohort was sequenced for TCR beta chains only, and without alpha or paired-chain data the features that could be detected were limited. HLA typing was unavailable for some donors at each locus, so association tests used only the typed subset. According to the authors, the approach could potentially be generalized to other disease states and immunological phenotypes. Roughly uniform sequencing depth across donors was assumed in presence/absence analyses, although this assumption may not hold. Correlated functional status among segregating V segments might reflect linkage disequilibrium, but an unknown experimental factor could not be ruled out. A later analysis found that TCR association rates varied across HLA loci, with DRB1 alleles showing the most associated TCRs and HLA-C alleles the fewest. A later genetic analysis reported fewer N-insertions in productive TCRs among donors in an Asian-associated ancestry cluster than the approximately 670-donor mean. According to a later analysis, parvovirus B19, influenza, CMV and Epstein-Barr virus appeared linked to several top co-occurrence clusters. According to a later analysis, most CMV-associated TCR beta chains appeared to be HLA-restricted, and the HLA associations seemed to be driven largely by CMV exposure. A later analysis associated about 16,000 TCR beta sequences with specific HLA alleles at a false discovery rate of 0.05. A further reported finding was that TCR beta sequences accurately predicted the HLA-A and HLA-B alleles for most subjects in the first cohort. Cytomegalovirus status was reported to be diagnosed by the classifier with high specificity and sensitivity in both the original and validation cohorts.

The library was generated by the immunoSEQ multiplex PCR assay. For the multiplex PCR, a mixture combining 60 forward primers for TCR Vbeta segments and 13 reverse primers for TCR Jbeta segments was used. Amplification of the CDR3 region of rearranged TCR beta genes was performed with a multiplex PCR assay on genomic DNA. The Illumina HiSeq System was used to sequence the amplified TCR beta libraries as 87-base-pair reads. In the paper's pipeline: In a later analysis, approximately 74 million unique TCR beta chains were counted across the 500 to 850 repertoires, and approximately 11 million of these chains were shared by at least two donors. To remove PCR and sequencing errors, raw reads were error-corrected and collapsed into unique sequences using a nearest-neighbor algorithm that merged closely related sequences. V, D and J gene segments were assigned by aligning CDR3 sequences to IMGT reference sequences. For a sequence to be retained, a match of at least six nucleotides to both a V gene segment and a J gene segment was required. A rearrangement counted as productive if the CDR3 had no stop codons and remained in frame with V and J, and every other rearrangement counted as non-productive. CDR3 was defined by IMGT convention, running from the second conserved V-encoded cysteine to the conserved J-encoded phenylalanine. The earlier analysis of 587 of the donors excluded sequences that lacked an unambiguous match to a single V gene segment. In an earlier analysis of almost 600 of the donors, a V segment was called functional when productive rearrangements were above 56.7%, and segregating when the standard deviation between donors exceeded 5%. A statistical classification framework was built for diagnosing cytomegalovirus status from the catalog of TCR beta chain sequences. A later analysis assigned V and J genes by comparing TCR nucleotide sequences with IMGT/GENE-DB human TR gene sequences. Using the TCRdist pipeline, a later analysis assigned CDR3 sequences along with most-parsimonious VDJ recombination scenarios. A later analysis defined each TCR beta chain by its CDR3 amino acid sequence plus V-gene family, and excluded reads lacking a unique V-gene family. A later analysis removed 592 highly shared, low-generation-probability nucleotide sequences to deal with suspected cross-contamination and a sequencing artifact. In a later analysis, a clonal expansion index was calculated for each public chain from normalized within-repertoire ranks of inferred template counts. In a later analysis, generation probabilities were computed using a VDJ recombination model fitted to out-of-frame rearrangements, and the results were checked against IGoR. Hypergeometric tests were used in a later analysis to score TCR-TCR, TCR-HLA and TCR-CMV co-occurrence, with a repertoire-size bias correction applied to the TCR pairs. A later analysis estimated false discovery rates by permuting HLA or CMV assignments 20 times. A later analysis grouped co-occurring TCRs with DBSCAN, adding TCRdist sequence similarity when clustering within HLA-allele-positive subsets. Co-occurrence clustering excluded repertoires with fewer than 30,000 or more than 120,000 public chains, plus five with anomalous nucleotide sharing. TCRdb stores this immuneACCESS table with in-frame sequences only. Part of the clones is absent; in the studies checked, under half of the shortfall reflects unresolved V genes, and no reason is known for the rest. Clone size and V and J calls were adopted from that table, with D and trimming inferred from the DNA. This sample gives some 150,000 clones in total; around 66% of them show up just once. The ten largest account for roughly 3.1% of the sample.

The CDR3 holds 15 amino acids from the cysteine to the phenylalanine. The retained sequence is limited to the CDR3, 45 bases, with the frame set at the first base. V was cut back by 1 base and J by 0 bases, leaving a gap of 10 bases between them. CDR1 and CDR2, looked up from the germline V gene, are SGHRS and YFSETQ. The cohort was made up of roughly 670 healthy bone marrow donors. Cohort members were all nominally healthy when sampled, although unrecorded immune exposures were likely present. The donor tested CMV seropositive, placing the donor among the roughly 300 seropositive members of the cohort. Each donor provided a peripheral blood sample, and peripheral blood mononuclear cells were used for TCR beta sequencing. Genomic DNA was extracted from the blood cell samples with the Qiagen DNeasy Blood Extraction Kit. Regarding this clone: The antigen it binds to is not known. No quality values exist for individual bases; no much larger clone is one base distant.

Recombination linked TRBV5-1 to TRBJ1-1; the D gene is possibly TRBD1, with 5 bases matching. The sequenced sample consisted of PBMCs. The receptor was isolated from a woman aged 25 to 39 in good health and CMV-seropositive. For the CDR3, the sequence is CASSLRGNMNTEAFF. The nucleotide sequence reads TGCGCCAGCAGCTTGCGGGGGAATATGAACACTGAAGCTTTCTTT. Extended through the reference TRBV5-1 and TRBJ1-1 proteins, this CDR3 yields the full variable domain: KAGVTQTPRYLIKTRGQQVTLSCSPISGHRSVSWYQQTPGQGLQFLFEYFSETQRNKGNFPGRFSGRQFSNSRSEMNVSTLELGDSALYLCASSLRGNMNTEAFFGQGTRLTVV.